Presented here are 26 T cell receptor beta chains from one specimen sequenced in a study of T cells in Graves' hyperthyroidism and ophthalmopathy. Amplified regions were TCR beta CDR3 sequences from RNA transcripts. When the TCR CDR3 underwent first-round RT-PCR, the HTBI primer set was used. TCRdb passed the multiplex PCR reads through MiXCR, listing each CDR3 protein once. The sample has about 350,000 distinct CDR3 sequences, 11% to 15% seen once. The sample consisted of blood. The source is a woman under 40 with Graves' hyperthyroidism.

On this clonotype: It may be a read error: a sequence one base away is much more abundant. The chain employs TRBV25-1 and TRBJ1-2; the D gene is possibly TRBD1 (5 bases). This CDR3 region has 15 residues. In germline, CDR1 is MGHDK, CDR2 SYGVNS. The CDR3 DNA follows: TGTACCAGCAGTGAATACGGGACGGGTAACTATGGCTACACCTTC. Translated, it gives CTSSEYGTGNYGYTF.

The chain joins TRBV10-1 to TRBJ1-2; TRBD1 aligns across 8 bases. CDR1 and CDR2 (germline): WNHNN, SYGVQD (reference sequence). The trim removed 3 bases at V and 5 bases at J, leaving 14 bases unmatched. CDR3 size: 17 residues. The CDR3 DNA sequence: TGCGCCAGCAGTGATTCTTCACTTGACAGGGGTTGGTATGGCTACACCTTC. It yields the protein CASSDSSLDRGWYGYTF.

There are many counts of this clonotype. The chain carries TRBV27 and TRBJ1-1, with D perhaps matching TRBD1 (6 bases). CDR1 and CDR2 (germline): MNHEY, SMNVEV (reference sequence). The V and J ends lost 5 bases and 1 base respectively, with 14 bases between them. The CDR3 extends over 15 amino acids. The CDR3 bases are TGTGCCAGCAGTCCCTTCGGGGGGCGGAACACTGAAGCTTTCTTT. Translated, it gives CASSPFGGRNTEAFF.

This clonotype was counted at least ten times. Written as DNA, the CDR3 is TGTGCCACCAGCGGGGAAGACGAGCTGTTTTTT. Protein sequence: CATSGEDELFF. V gene TRBV15 combines with J gene TRBJ2-2; D remains ambiguous. This CDR3 has 11 amino acids. Germline values: CDR1 LNHNV, CDR2 YYDKDF (reference sequence). Trimming removed 5 bases from V and 11 bases from J, with 9 bases in between. The variable domain in full, completed from reference TRBV15 and TRBJ2-2, reads DAMVIQNPRYQVTQFGKPVTLSCSQTLNHNVMYWYQQKSSQAPKLLFHYYDKDFNNEADTPDNFQSRRPNTSFCFLDIRSPGLGDTAMYLCATSGEDELFFGEGSRLTVL.

This clonotype appeared many times. The chain recombines TRBV6-1 with TRBJ1-1; D is ambiguous. The length of the CDR3 is 14 residues. With 6 bases removed from V and 0 bases from J, the gap between germline ends came to 11 bases. Germline V gives CDR1 MNHNS, CDR2 SASEGT. The CDR3 protein is CASRAWAVNTEAFF. CDR3 nucleotides: TGTGCCAGCAGAGCCTGGGCCGTGAACACTGAAGCTTTCTTT.

This clonotype has at least ten counts. This sequence joins TRBV7-9 and TRBJ2-7, with D maybe TRBD1 (5 bases). The CDR3 contains 14 residues. V shed 5 bases and J shed 2 bases, with 13 bases lying between them. The germline V gene encodes CDR1 SEHNR and CDR2 FQNEAQ (reference sequence). As DNA, the CDR3 is TGTGCCAGCAGCCACAGGTATCTCCCCTACGAGCAGTACTTC. This encodes CASSHRYLPYEQYF.

This clonotype was picked up many times. V gene TRBV2 combines with J gene TRBJ1-1; no clear D gene. This CDR3 is 11 amino acids long. Germline CDR1 reads SNHLY; CDR2 reads FYNNEI. Trimming cost V 4 bases and J 11 bases, with 11 bases left between them. The CDR3 DNA follows: TGTGCCAGCAGTGCCGAACTTGGGGCTTTCTTT. This sequence encodes CASSAELGAFF. Full variable domain (outside the CDR3, taken from reference TRBV2 and TRBJ1-1): EPEVTQTPSHQVTQMGQEVILRCVPISNHLYFYWYRQILGQKVEFLVSFYNNEISEKSEIFDDQFSVERPDGSNFTLKIRSTKLEDSAMYFCASSAELGAFFGQGTRLTVV.

This clonotype was observed at least ten times. V usage is TRBV2 and J usage is TRBJ2-1; a possible D gene is TRBD1 (5 bases). Deletions cut 5 bases from V and 2 bases from J, with 13 bases between. This CDR3 region has 15 residues. The germline V gene has CDR1 SNHLY and CDR2 FYNNEI. The CDR3 DNA is TGTGCCAGCAGTCGAGACAGTTTGGCCTACAATGAGCAGTTCTTC. Encoded protein: CASSRDSLAYNEQFF.

The chain carries TRBV14 and TRBJ1-2; D remains unclear. Germline CDR1 is SGHDN and CDR2 is FVKESK. V lost 4 bases to trimming and J lost 4 bases, with 16 bases between them. The CDR3 is 15 amino acids. CDR3 in DNA: TGTGCCAGCAGCCCATCAGGCGGAGAGTTCTATGGCTACACCTTC. Encoded protein: CASSPSGGEFYGYTF.

This clonotype was counted ten times or more. The chain recombines TRBV7-2 with TRBJ2-1, with TRBD2 matching 8 bases. With V trimmed by 2 bases and J by 13 bases, 13 bases remained unmatched. CDR1 is SGHTA and CDR2 is FQGNSA in the germline V gene. The CDR3 is 15 amino acids. For the CDR3, the DNA is TGTGCCAGCAGCTTAAGGGTCGAGGCGGGAGGTGTTCAGTTCTTC. Residues: CASSLRVEAGGVQFF.

The table lists this clonotype with a few counts. V usage is TRBV5-1 and J usage is TRBJ1-1, with D perhaps matching TRBD1 (5 bases). This CDR3 spans 14 amino acids. V was cut by 4 bases and J by 1 base, with 11 bases left in between. Germline CDR1 is SGHRS and CDR2 is YFSETQ. CDR3 amino acids: CASSQGLRNTEAFF. CDR3 nucleotides: TGCGCCAGCAGCCAGGGACTGAGGAACACTGAAGCTTTCTTT.

This clonotype was seen only a few times. The chain couples TRBV28 to TRBJ1-5; D gene ambiguous. The CDR3 totals 17 residues. Germline V gene data show CDR1 as MDHEN and CDR2 as SYDVKM. Trimming took off 2 bases at V and 5 bases at J, with 19 bases between the two ends. This CDR3 is CASSLRISFLIYQPQHF. The CDR3 region has the DNA TGTGCCAGCAGTTTACGAATTTCCTTTCTAATCTATCAGCCCCAGCATTTT.

This clonotype came up many times. This rearrangement joins TRBV7-3 to TRBJ2-5, with 10 nucleotides matching TRBD2. The CDR3 has 17 residues. Germline V gene sequence: CDR1 SGHTA, CDR2 FQGTGA. The V segment lost 5 bases and the J segment 4 bases; nucleotides outside the gene matches: 13. CDR3 protein: CASSPTTPSGRIETQYF. The CDR3 bases are TGTGCCAGCAGCCCAACTACGCCTAGCGGGAGAATAGAGACCCAGTACTTC.

The rearrangement links TRBV3-1 to TRBJ2-1; no firm D call. The CDR3 length is 15 residues. V lost 3 bases and J 0 bases, leaving 9 bases between the germline ends. The V gene's germline CDR1 is LGHDT and CDR2 YNNKEL (reference sequence). The CDR3 protein is CASSHGRSSYNEQFF. For the CDR3, the DNA is TGTGCCAGCAGCCATGGGCGGAGCTCCTACAATGAGCAGTTCTTC.

This clonotype has at least ten counts. The gene calls are TRBV30 and TRBJ2-7; D gene ambiguous. Trimming removed 2 bases at V and 4 bases at J, with 6 bases between. This CDR3 comprises 11 residues. CDR1 and CDR2 (germline): GTSNPN, SVGIG (reference sequence). CDR3 amino acids: CAWSSGYEQYF. CDR3 nucleotides: TGTGCCTGGAGTTCAGGTTACGAGCAGTACTTC. Looking up the rest from reference TRBV30 and TRBJ2-7 gives the full variable domain: SQTIHQWPATLVQPVGSPLSLECTVEGTSNPNLYWYRQAAGRGLQLLFYSVGIGQISSEVPQNLSASRPQDRQFILSSKKLLLSDSGFYLCAWSSGYEQYFGPGTRLTVT.

This clonotype appeared many times. The rearrangement uses TRBV2 and TRBJ1-6; 9 bases fit TRBD1. With 7 bases clipped from V and 13 bases from J, the junction kept 8 bases outside the gene matches. CDR1 is SNHLY and CDR2 is FYNNEI in the germline V gene. The CDR3 runs 13 residues. CDR3 DNA sequence: TGTGCCAGCAACCGGGACAGGGCATCCCCCCTCCACTTT. Its translation: CASNRDRASPLHF.

This rearrangement joins TRBV12-3 or TRBV12-4 to TRBJ2-7; D remains ambiguous. Deletions cut 4 bases from V and 5 bases from J, with 15 bases between. This CDR3 region has 14 residues. The CDR3 DNA reads as TGTGCCAGCAGTTCCAATCCGCCGATAAACGAGCAGTACTTC. This translates into CASSSNPPINEQYF.

This clonotype was seen ten or more times. This chain joins TRBV7-9 and TRBJ2-5; 14 bases match TRBD2. The V segment lost 5 bases and the J segment 12 bases; nucleotides outside the gene matches: 17. The CDR3 is 17 residues long. Germline loops: CDR1 SEHNR, CDR2 FQNEAQ (reference sequence). CDR3 in DNA: TGTGCCAGCAGCCAAAACGCGGGACTAGCGGGAGCCTCGTTGGAGTACTTC. It yields the protein CASSQNAGLAGASLEYF.

The J gene is TRBJ1-4, the V gene TRBV7-9; D call uncertain. The CDR3 spans 14 residues. Trimming stripped 5 bases from V and 4 bases from J, with 11 bases between. Germline CDR1 is SEHNR and CDR2 is FQNEAQ (reference sequence). CDR3 residues: CASSPEIYNEKLFF. CDR3 DNA sequence: TGTGCCAGCAGCCCGGAGATTTATAATGAAAAACTGTTTTTT.

This clonotype has a count of ten or more. The chain links TRBV6-1 to TRBJ2-1; 13 positions match TRBD2. CDR3 length: 16 amino acids. Trimming at V came to 6 bases and at J to 4 bases, leaving 6 bases not matched to a gene. Germline loops: CDR1 MNHNS, CDR2 SASEGT. The CDR3 sequence: CASSPETSGRYNEQFF. CDR3 DNA: TGTGCCAGCAGCCCCGAGACTAGCGGGAGGTACAATGAGCAGTTCTTC.

This clonotype has just a few counts. V usage is TRBV5-5 and J usage is TRBJ2-1; the match to TRBD2 covers 10 bases. The germline V gene encodes CDR1 SGHKS and CDR2 YYEKEE (reference sequence). This CDR3 contains 15 residues. V lost 4 bases to trimming and J lost 4 bases; unmatched junction nucleotides: 5. CDR3 amino acids: CASSQGLANYNEQFF. The CDR3 bases are TGTGCCAGCAGCCAGGGACTAGCGAATTACAATGAGCAGTTCTTC.

This rearrangement joins TRBV19 to TRBJ2-2, with D tentatively TRBD1 (6 bases). CDR1 and CDR2 (germline): LNHDA, SQIVND (reference sequence). V shed 0 bases and J shed 5 bases, with 13 bases lying between them. The CDR3 loop spans 16 amino acids. This chain's CDR3 is CASSIEGATATGELFF. CDR3 DNA: TGTGCCAGTAGTATAGAGGGGGCCACGGCGACCGGGGAGCTGTTTTTT.

This clonotype was counted only a few times. V and J are TRBV28 and TRBJ1-2; D is uncertain. Trimming pared 6 bases from V and 0 bases from J, leaving 11 bases between. This CDR3 has 14 amino acids. CDR1 is MDHEN and CDR2 is SYDVKM in the germline V gene. The CDR3: CASRPELANYGYTF. As DNA, the CDR3 is TGTGCCAGCAGGCCGGAACTAGCTAACTATGGCTACACCTTC.

This clonotype was seen at least ten times. This chain uses TRBV2 with TRBJ2-7; D not resolved. The CDR3 has 15 residues. The germline V and J ends were trimmed by 8 bases and 2 bases, with 19 bases remaining between them. Per germline, CDR1 SNHLY and CDR2 FYNNEI. The CDR3 is CASVPSYDSPYEQYF. The CDR3 DNA follows: TGTGCCAGCGTCCCGTCCTATGACTCTCCCTACGAGCAGTACTTC.

This clonotype was seen repeatedly, ten times or more. The V gene is TRBV20-1, the J gene TRBJ2-1; tentatively, D is TRBD2 (6 bases). Trimming removed 3 bases at V and 4 bases at J, with 16 bases between. The CDR3 spans 15 residues. Germline lookup yields CDR1 DFQATT and CDR2 SNEGSKA (reference sequence). This CDR3 reads CSARDGDSTYNEQFF. The CDR3 nucleotides read TGCAGTGCTAGGGACGGGGACTCCACGTACAATGAGCAGTTCTTC.

This clonotype was found many times. This rearrangement joins TRBV11-2 to TRBJ2-1; D not certain. Germline V gene sequence: CDR1 SGHAT, CDR2 FQNNGV. The CDR3 has 13 residues. Trimming removed 2 bases at V and 5 bases at J, with 7 bases between. In DNA form, the CDR3 reads TGTGCCAGCAGCTTACGAGAGAACAATGAGCAGTTCTTC. Protein product: CASSLRENNEQFF.